A single sample gave rise to the 28 T cell receptor beta chains below, sequenced in a study of shared clonotypes between healthy human individuals. Only in-frame clones appear in the TCRdb table, and some are missing; sequencing was by immunoSEQ multiplex PCR. This sample has about 1.9 million clones, with roughly 95% found just once. Terminally differentiated effector memory CD45RA+ cells were excluded by CCR7 positive selection of CD45RO-negative cells. Sequencing used naive CD8+ T cells from PBMCs. Source of these receptors: a young man in good health. Some clones in this sample may be carry-over from other donors' samples.

CDR3 DNA sequence: TGTGCCAGCAGTTCGGGACTAGCGGGAGTGGTTGAGCAGTTCTTC. As protein: CASSSGLAGVVEQFF. This chain connects TRBV27 to TRBJ2-1; 14 bases are shared with TRBD2. CDR1 is MNHEY and CDR2 is SMNVEV in the germline V gene (reference sequence). Germline trimming cut 4 bases from V and 9 bases from J; bases unmatched to any gene: 5. This CDR3 contains 15 residues.

The chain is built from TRBV9 and TRBJ2-1; 9 nucleotides match TRBD2. Germline lookup yields CDR1 SGDLS and CDR2 YYNGEE. This CDR3 has 14 residues. With V trimmed by 0 bases and J by 9 bases, 4 bases remained unmatched. CDR3 sequence: CASSVVAGAGEQFF. The CDR3 DNA reads as TGTGCCAGCAGCGTAGTAGCGGGAGCCGGTGAGCAGTTCTTC. Full variable domain (remainder filled in from reference TRBV9 and TRBJ2-1): DSGVTQTPKHLITATGQRVTLRCSPRSGDLSVYWYQQSLDQGLQFLIQYYNGEERAKGNILERFSAQQFPDLHSELNLSSLELGDSALYFCASSVVAGAGEQFFGPGTRLTVL.

The chain employs TRBV5-4 and TRBJ2-4; D is perhaps TRBD1 (6 bases). Germline V gene data show CDR1 as SGHNT and CDR2 as YYREEE (reference sequence). The CDR3 is 15 amino acids. V lost 3 bases and J lost 9, with 19 bases in between. This chain's CDR3 is CASSWQGRGPSIQYF. The CDR3 nucleotides are TGTGCCAGCAGCTGGCAGGGGAGAGGGCCCAGCATTCAGTACTTC.

V usage is TRBV11-2 and J usage is TRBJ2-1; D remains ambiguous. Trimming removed 1 base from V and 5 bases from J, with 9 bases in between. Germline loops: CDR1 SGHAT, CDR2 FQNNGV. The CDR3 consists of 14 residues. The CDR3 DNA is TGTGCCAGCAGCTTAGTGGCACGACACAATGAGCAGTTCTTC. This encodes CASSLVARHNEQFF. The full variable domain, with the rest looked up from reference TRBV11-2 and TRBJ2-1, is EAGVAQSPRYKIIEKRQSVAFWCNPISGHATLYWYQQILGQGPKLLIQFQNNGVVDDSQLPKDRFSAERLKGVDSTLKIQPAKLEDSAVYLCASSLVARHNEQFFGPGTRLTVL.

CDR3 in amino acids: CGAEGMNTGELFF. CDR3 bases: TGTGGCGCGGAGGGAATGAACACCGGGGAGCTGTTTTTT. J is TRBJ2-2 and V is TRBV19; possibly TRBD2 for D (6 bases). Germline loops: CDR1 LNHDA, CDR2 SQIVND (reference sequence). The CDR3 is 13 amino acids.

The chain combines TRBV9 with TRBJ1-1, with D perhaps matching TRBD1 (5 bases). Germline V lookup: CDR1 SGDLS, CDR2 YYNGEE. CDR3 length equals 20 residues. Trimming left V 0 bases short and J 3 bases short, with 27 bases between. The DNA for the CDR3 is TGTGCCAGCAGCGTAGGATTTTTGGCAGGGAGGAGCCTGGGTGACACTGAAGCTTTCTTT. Translated: CASSVGFLAGRSLGDTEAFF.

For this clone: The sample contains more than one DNA sequence encoding this CDR3. The rearrangement joins TRBV28 to TRBJ2-7; D is unclear. The germline V gene has CDR1 MDHEN and CDR2 SYDVKM. This CDR3 comprises 13 residues. Trimming cost V 1 base and J 4 bases, with 8 bases left between them. This CDR3 reads CASSLFRFYEQYF. CDR3 in DNA: TGTGCCAGCAGTTTATTTAGGTTTTACGAGCAGTACTTC.

V and J are TRBV5-1 and TRBJ1-1, with D possibly being TRBD1 (5 bases). The CDR3 covers 16 residues. In germline, CDR1 is SGHRS, CDR2 YFSETQ. Trimming cost V 4 bases and J 4 bases, with 20 bases left between them. The CDR3 bases are TGCGCCAGCAGCCTGGTGGGGGGTGGACGTTTCACTGAAGCTTTCTTT. Its protein product is CASSLVGGGRFTEAFF.

This clone was found once. This rearrangement joins TRBV27 to TRBJ1-4; TRBD1 might be the D (6 bases). The germline V gene has CDR1 MNHEY and CDR2 SMNVEV (reference sequence). This CDR3 has 14 residues. V was trimmed by 6 bases and J by 4 bases, leaving 12 bases between them. CDR3 sequence (DNA): TGTGCCAGCAGACCCACAGGGTATAATGAAAAACTGTTTTTT. Translation: CASRPTGYNEKLFF.

With regard to this clone: This specimen includes other DNA sequences encoding the same CDR3. CDR3 nucleotides: TGTGCCAGCAGCGTCGGGACTTCAAATCAGCCCCAGCATTTT. This sequence encodes CASSVGTSNQPQHF. V gene TRBV9 combines with J gene TRBJ1-5; TRBD1 is a possible D gene (5 bases). This CDR3 contains 14 residues. Looked up from germline, CDR1 is SGDLS and CDR2 is YYNGEE. The V gene lost 2 bases and the J gene lost 4 bases, with 10 bases spanning the gap.

The rearrangement uses TRBV7-9 and TRBJ2-2, with 7 nucleotides matching TRBD2. CDR3 length equals 13 residues. V shed 7 bases and J 10 bases; nucleotides not matched to a gene: 9. Germline CDR1 and CDR2: SEHNR and FQNEAQ (reference sequence). CDR3 region: CASIPPSGAELFF. For the CDR3, the DNA is TGTGCCAGCATCCCTCCCAGCGGGGCGGAGCTGTTTTTT.

The V and J genes are TRBV30 and TRBJ2-6, with unresolved D. This CDR3 region has 14 residues. CDR1 GTSNPN and CDR2 SVGIG come from the germline V gene (reference sequence). V was shortened by 2 bases and J by 0 bases, with 5 bases between the two germline ends. CDR3 sequence reads: CAWSNPSGANVLTF. DNA for the CDR3: TGTGCCTGGAGTAACCCCTCTGGGGCCAACGTCCTGACTTTC.

V is TRBV7-8 and J is TRBJ2-3; perhaps TRBD2 as D (7 bases). CDR3 size: 15 residues. Trimming pared 4 bases from V and 5 bases from J, leaving 16 bases between. CDR1 is SGHVS, CDR2 FQNEAQ, per germline. The CDR3: CASSSPGGAGDTQYF. The CDR3 coding sequence is TGTGCCAGCAGCTCCCCGGGGGGCGCGGGAGATACGCAGTATTTT.

V usage is TRBV19 and J usage is TRBJ2-3; perhaps TRBD2 as D (5 bases). CDR1 LNHDA and CDR2 SQIVND come from the germline V gene (reference sequence). Trimming removed 3 bases from V and 4 bases from J, with 14 bases in between. The CDR3 is 15 amino acids. CDR3 region: CASSIRAGLSDTQYF. The CDR3 nucleotides are TGTGCCAGTAGTATTCGGGCGGGCCTCTCAGATACGCAGTATTTT.

The chain employs TRBV7-9 and TRBJ2-2; TRBD2 aligns across 7 bases. Germline values: CDR1 SEHNR, CDR2 FQNEAQ (reference sequence). This CDR3 region has 15 residues. V shed 5 bases, J shed 0 bases, and the junction held 3 bases outside the gene matches. The CDR3 nucleotides read TGTGCCAGCAGCCGGGGACTACCGAACACCGGGGAGCTGTTTTTT. Translating gives CASSRGLPNTGELFF.

The CDR3 is CASSQVLRASYEQYF. The CDR3 DNA sequence: TGCGCCAGCAGCCAAGTCCTACGCGCCTCCTACGAGCAGTACTTC. The genes are TRBV4-3 and TRBJ2-7; no firm D call. Germline assignment: CDR1 LGHNA and CDR2 YSLEER. The CDR3 has 15 residues. V was clipped by 1 base and J by 0 bases, with 10 bases between them.

Comment on this clone: The same CDR3 can be traced to other DNA sequences in this sample. The V and J genes are TRBV5-6 and TRBJ2-1; D is unresolved. Germline V lookup: CDR1 SGHDT, CDR2 YYEEEE. Trimming took 1 base from V and 5 from J, leaving 4 bases between them. CDR3 size: 12 residues. The CDR3 DNA is TGTGCCAGCAGCTTGCGACACAATGAGCAGTTCTTC. Its protein product is CASSLRHNEQFF.

V gene TRBV7-3 combines with J gene TRBJ2-1, with a weak D call TRBD2 (5 bases). Germline V gene lookup returns CDR1 SGHTA and CDR2 FQGTGA. Between the trimmed V and J ends, which lost 1 base and 1 base, there was a span of 8 bases. The CDR3 runs 15 residues. The CDR3 reads CASSLNGGSYNEQFF. The CDR3 DNA follows: TGTGCCAGCAGCTTAAACGGCGGGTCCTACAATGAGCAGTTCTTC.

The chain has TRBV28 and TRBJ2-7; no clear D. V lost 3 bases and J 0 bases, leaving 9 bases between the germline ends. This CDR3 is 14 amino acids long. CDR1 and CDR2 (germline): MDHEN, SYDVKM. The CDR3, as DNA: TGTGCCAGCAGTTTGGTACTTATCTCCTACGAGCAGTACTTC. It specifies CASSLVLISYEQYF. Full variable domain (outside the CDR3, taken from reference TRBV28 and TRBJ2-7): DVKVTQSSRYLVKRTGEKVFLECVQDMDHENMFWYRQDPGLGLRLIYFSYDVKMKEKGDIPEGYSVSREKKERFSLILESASTNQTSMYLCASSLVLISYEQYFGPGTRLTVT.

Regarding this clone: Different DNA sequences within this sample yield the same CDR3. V usage is TRBV19 and J usage is TRBJ2-7; TRBD2 aligns across 10 bases. Looked up from germline, CDR1 is LNHDA and CDR2 is SQIVND (reference sequence). This CDR3 is built from 14 residues. The V gene end was trimmed by 1 base and the J gene end by 4 bases; junction bases not matched to a gene: 1. The CDR3 DNA reads TGTGCCAGTAGTATAGGGACTAGCGGATACGAGCAGTACTTC. Amino acids: CASSIGTSGYEQYF. Combining the CDR3 with reference TRBV19 and TRBJ2-7 gives the whole variable domain DGGITQSPKYLFRKEGQNVTLSCEQNLNHDAMYWYRQDPGQGLRLIYYSQIVNDFQKGDIAEGYSVSREKKESFPLTVTSAQKNPTAFYLCASSIGTSGYEQYFGPGTRLTVT.

The chain joins TRBV7-9 to TRBJ2-5, with 14 bases matching TRBD2. Germline V lookup: CDR1 SEHNR, CDR2 FQNEAQ (reference sequence). The V gene end was trimmed by 5 bases and the J gene end by 2 bases; junction bases not matched to a gene: 13. CDR3 length: 19 residues. CDR3 amino acids: CASSGGLAGGAHIQETQYF. The CDR3 region has the DNA TGTGCCAGCAGCGGAGGACTAGCGGGAGGCGCCCATATACAAGAGACCCAGTACTTC.

This chain connects TRBV5-6 to TRBJ2-7; 7 positions agree with TRBD2. Germline loops: CDR1 SGHDT, CDR2 YYEEEE. Losses at the gene ends were 0 bases for V and 7 bases for J; bases not matched to a gene: 10. CDR3 length: 15 residues. Here the CDR3 reads CASSLDPGLAEEQYF. CDR3 in DNA: TGTGCCAGCAGCTTGGACCCGGGCCTAGCGGAGGAGCAGTACTTC.

This clone is a singleton in its sample. The chain uses TRBV9 and TRBJ2-2; the match to TRBD1 covers 9 bases. Trimming at V came to 4 bases and at J to 1 base, leaving 2 bases not matched to a gene. Per germline, CDR1 SGDLS and CDR2 YYNGEE. CDR3 length: 15 residues. The CDR3 here is CASSPGQGNTGELFF. In nucleotides, the CDR3 is TGTGCCAGCAGCCCGGGACAGGGGAACACCGGGGAGCTGTTTTTT. Based on the CDR3 plus reference TRBV9 and TRBJ2-2, the full variable domain is DSGVTQTPKHLITATGQRVTLRCSPRSGDLSVYWYQQSLDQGLQFLIQYYNGEERAKGNILERFSAQQFPDLHSELNLSSLELGDSALYFCASSPGQGNTGELFFGEGSRLTVL.

The chain's CDR3 is CASWASGADTQYF. Here the CDR3 DNA reads TGTGCCAGCTGGGCTAGCGGCGCAGATACGCAGTATTTT. The V gene is TRBV2, the J gene TRBJ2-3, with TRBD2 matching 7 bases. This CDR3 comprises 13 residues. V lost 8 bases, J lost 4 bases, and 6 bases stayed unmatched. Germline loops: CDR1 SNHLY, CDR2 FYNNEI.

On this clone: Because the CDR3's place on the DNA is in doubt, the DNA is left out and the CDR3 is given as listed by TCRdb. J is TRBJ2-1 and V is TRBV27. The CDR3 is made up of 12 amino acids, end residues included. CDR1 is MNHEY and CDR2 is SMNVEV in the germline V gene (reference sequence). The CDR3: CASSSSGWEQFF.

The count of this clone is one. The rearrangement joins TRBV11-2 to TRBJ2-7; 7 bases map to TRBD1. The J segment lost 1 base and the V segment lost 1 base, leaving 7 bases of the junction unmatched. The CDR3 consists of 16 residues. Germline values: CDR1 SGHAT, CDR2 FQNNGV. For the CDR3, the DNA is TGTGCCAGCAGCTTAGCAATTCCCAGGGGGTCCTACGAGCAGTACTTC. Its protein product is CASSLAIPRGSYEQYF.

V gene TRBV6-1 combines with J gene TRBJ2-5; D gene uncertain. Deletions cut 0 bases from V and 4 bases from J, with 12 bases between. This CDR3 contains 15 residues. Germline CDR1 and CDR2: MNHNS and SASEGT. The CDR3 region is CASSEALWGRETQYF. The CDR3 nucleotides read TGTGCCAGCAGTGAAGCGCTCTGGGGTCGAGAGACCCAGTACTTC.

The chain combines TRBV18 with TRBJ1-4; D ambiguous. The V gene's germline CDR1 is KGHSH and CDR2 LQKENI. There are 19 residues in the CDR3. V shed 3 bases and J shed 0 bases, with 20 bases lying between them. CDR3 in amino acids: CASSPSGSHAIPTNEKLFF. The DNA for the CDR3 is TGTGCCAGCTCACCCTCGGGCAGTCACGCGATCCCAACTAATGAAAAACTGTTTTTT. The whole variable domain, remainder taken from reference TRBV18 and TRBJ1-4, is NAGVMQNPRHLVRRRGQEARLRCSPMKGHSHVYWYRQLPEEGLKFMVYLQKENIIDESGMPKERFSAEFPKEGPSILRIQQVVRGDSAAYFCASSPSGSHAIPTNEKLFFGSGTQLSVL.